This T cell receptor beta chain originates from a study of STAT5B mutations in CD4+ large granular lymphocyte leukemia. Study-wide results and caveats: About a quarter of private leukemic clonotypes occurred rarely in other patients' non-leukemic repertoires.

The assay was run at survey level. Some clones are missing from TCRdb's copy, which holds only in-frame ones; the method was immunoSEQ multiplex PCR. The sample records about 46,000 clones, about four fifths being singletons. A note on this clone: The antigen is undetermined.

The sample was CD4+ T cells from blood buffy coats. The source is a human donor in good health.

Here the CDR3 DNA reads TGTGCCAGCAGCTCGCCAGGACTAGCGGGGGGAACTACGCAGTATTTT. Protein: CASSSPGLAGGTTQYF. The rearrangement links TRBV7-6 to TRBJ2-3; 14 positions agree with TRBD2. V shed 4 bases, J shed 8 bases, and the junction held 8 bases outside the gene matches. The CDR3 has 16 residues. Germline V lookup: CDR1 SGHVS, CDR2 FNYEAQ. Based on the CDR3 plus reference TRBV7-6 and TRBJ2-3, the full variable domain is GAGVSQSPRYKVTKRGQDVALRCDPISGHVSLYWYRQALGQGPEFLTYFNYEAQQDKSGLPNDRFSAERPEGSISTLTIQRTEQRDSAMYRCASSSPGLAGGTTQYFGPGTRLTVL.